Each of the 5 T cell receptor beta chains below was sequenced from the same sample in a study of PD-L1 blockade in urothelial cancer. This sample's time point: peripheral blood 6 weeks after treatment start. Libraries were prepared by immunoSEQ multiplex PCR; TCRdb keeps only in-frame clonotypes and omits some of them. The sample records more than 95,000 clones, about 82% being singletons. The input for sequencing was PBMCs, taken around atezolizumab (anti-PD-L1) treatment. The source of these receptors is a man in his fifties or sixties with urothelial cancer.

V is TRBV25-1 and J is TRBJ1-2; the D is unclear. With 8 bases removed from V and 2 bases from J, the gap between germline ends came to 9 bases. Germline CDR1 reads MGHDK; CDR2 reads SYGVNS. The CDR3 has 12 residues. The DNA for the CDR3 is TGTGCCAGCGCAGGCCAGAACTATGGCTACACCTTC. Encoded protein: CASAGQNYGYTF.

The V and J genes are TRBV2 and TRBJ2-5, with 7 bases fitting TRBD2. CDR1 and CDR2 from the germline V gene are SNHLY and FYNNEI. The CDR3 loop spans 16 amino acids. V lost 4 bases, J lost 5 bases, and 13 bases stayed unmatched. The CDR3 DNA reads TGTGCCAGCAGTGTTTTTCCAGCGGGATTTCGGGAGACCCAGTACTTC. It yields the protein CASSVFPAGFRETQYF. The whole variable domain, remainder taken from reference TRBV2 and TRBJ2-5, is EPEVTQTPSHQVTQMGQEVILRCVPISNHLYFYWYRQILGQKVEFLVSFYNNEISEKSEIFDDQFSVERPDGSNFTLKIRSTKLEDSAMYFCASSVFPAGFRETQYFGPGTRLLVL.

Notes on this clone: Sequence at one end of the junction differs from germline and may be a read error. The chain joins TRBV7-9 to TRBJ1-1, with no clear D. Looked up from germline, CDR1 is SEHNR and CDR2 is FQNEAQ (reference sequence). The CDR3 has 14 residues. Here the CDR3 DNA reads TGTGCCAGCAGCTTAGCCGGGATGAAAACTGAAGCTTTCTTT. Translated, it gives CASSLAGMKTEAFF. Based on the CDR3 plus reference TRBV7-9 and TRBJ1-1, the full variable domain is DTGVSQNPRHKITKRGQNVTFRCDPISEHNRLYWYRQTLGQGPEFLTYFQNEAQLEKSRLLSDRFSAERPKGSFSTLEIQRTEQGDSAMYLCASSLAGMKTEAFFGQGTRLTVV.

The V and J genes are TRBV15 and TRBJ2-7; D is unclear. Germline loops: CDR1 LNHNV, CDR2 YYDKDF (reference sequence). Trimming left V 0 bases short and J 0 bases short, with 9 bases between. The CDR3 is made up of 15 amino acids. CDR3 sequence (DNA): TGTGCCACCAGCAGAGATCTGTCTAGCTCCTACGAGCAGTACTTC. The encoded protein is CATSRDLSSSYEQYF.

The chain combines TRBV5-1 with TRBJ2-1; 7 bases align to TRBD1. This CDR3 has 16 residues. Trimming removed 0 bases from V and 6 bases from J; junction bases left unmatched: 9. Germline assignment: CDR1 SGHRS and CDR2 YFSETQ. The CDR3 bases are TGCGCCAGCAGCTTGGATTCCGGGACAGCCCTCAATGAGCAGTTCTTC. Translated: CASSLDSGTALNEQFF.